This T cell receptor (beta chain) was sequenced for a study of T-cell reconstitution after alpha-beta-depleted transplantation in children. Points from the study as a whole: About two months after transplant, alpha-beta T cells reportedly came from several hundred expanded graft clones. When one year had passed after transplant, most T-cell counts and diversity came from newly produced T cells.

Preparation of the TCRbeta library involved a method that used unique molecular identifiers. TCRdb re-called the PCR reads with MiXCR, one entry per CDR3 protein. The table records around 370,000 distinct CDR3 sequences, under 20% of them present only once. Germline V gene data show CDR1 as DFQATT and CDR2 as SNEGSKA (reference sequence). This CDR3 region has 15 residues. With 6 bases removed from V and 0 bases from J, the gap between germline ends came to 16 bases. Note on this clonotype: What it binds is not known.

The origin of this receptor is a male patient aged 2 to 10 who had a stem cell transplant for acute lymphoblastic leukemia, so the T cells may come from the graft donor. This sample comprised PBMCs, mostly from graft donor cells, obtained 360 days after TCRalphabeta/CD19-depleted stem cell transplant. This chain uses TRBV20-1 with TRBJ2-3; possibly TRBD2 for D (5 bases). This chain's CDR3 is CSANLPRTSTDTQYF. The DNA for the CDR3 is TGCAGTGCCAACCTACCCCGGACTAGCACAGATACGCAGTATTTT.